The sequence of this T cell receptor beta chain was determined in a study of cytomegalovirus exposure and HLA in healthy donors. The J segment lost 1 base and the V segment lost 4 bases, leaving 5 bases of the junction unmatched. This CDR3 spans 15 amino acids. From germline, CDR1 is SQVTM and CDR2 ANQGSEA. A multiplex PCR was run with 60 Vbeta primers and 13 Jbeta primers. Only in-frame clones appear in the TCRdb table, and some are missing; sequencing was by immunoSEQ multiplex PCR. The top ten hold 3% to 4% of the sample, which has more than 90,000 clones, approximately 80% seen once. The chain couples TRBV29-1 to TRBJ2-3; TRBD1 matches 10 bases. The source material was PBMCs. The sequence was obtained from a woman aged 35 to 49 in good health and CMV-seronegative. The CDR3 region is CSVGYGTGGTDTQYF. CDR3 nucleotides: TGCAGCGTTGGGTACGGGACAGGGGGCACAGATACGCAGTATTTT.